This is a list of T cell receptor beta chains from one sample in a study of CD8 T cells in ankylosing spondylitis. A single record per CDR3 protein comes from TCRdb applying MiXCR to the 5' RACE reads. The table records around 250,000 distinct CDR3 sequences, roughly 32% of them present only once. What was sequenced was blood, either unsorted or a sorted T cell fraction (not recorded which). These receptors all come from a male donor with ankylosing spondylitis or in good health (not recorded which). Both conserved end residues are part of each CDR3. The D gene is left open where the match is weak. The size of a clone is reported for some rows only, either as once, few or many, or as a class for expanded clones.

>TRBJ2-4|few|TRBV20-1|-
CSATKPGIGNIQYF
TGCAGTGCCACAAAGCCAGGGATCGGAAACATTCAGTACTTC
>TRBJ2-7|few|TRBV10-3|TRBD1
CAISRETQGSHEQYF
TGTGCCATCAGCCGAGAAACACAGGGGTCCCACGAGCAGTACTTC
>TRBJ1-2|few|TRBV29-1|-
CSVVVGTQGGYTF
TGCAGCGTTGTCGTCGGGACCCAGGGAGGCTACACCTTC
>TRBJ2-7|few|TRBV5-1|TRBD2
CASTWSGGYEQYF
TGCGCCAGCACCTGGAGCGGGGGCTACGAGCAGTACTTC
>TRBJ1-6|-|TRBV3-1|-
CASSQPQGGSPLHF
TGTGCCAGCAGCCAACCACAGGGAGGCTCACCCCTCCACTTT
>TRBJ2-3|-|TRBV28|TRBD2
CASSFSREGADTQYF
TGTGCCAGCAGTTTTTCCAGGGAGGGAGCAGATACGCAGTATTTT
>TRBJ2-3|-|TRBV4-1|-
CASSQAAAPFTDTQYF
TGCGCCAGCAGCCAGGCCGCGGCCCCCTTCACAGATACGCAGTATTTT
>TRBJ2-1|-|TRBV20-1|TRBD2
CSAHGTSRAREQFF
TGCAGTGCTCACGGGACTAGCCGGGCTAGGGAGCAGTTCTTC
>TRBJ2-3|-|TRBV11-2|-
CASSLLTGSDTQYF
TGTGCCAGCAGCTTATTAACAGGCTCAGATACGCAGTATTTT
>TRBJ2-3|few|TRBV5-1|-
CASSPYTSTDTQYF
TGCGCCAGCAGCCCATATACTAGCACAGATACGCAGTATTTT
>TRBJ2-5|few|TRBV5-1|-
CASSLYGPQQETQYF
TGCGCCAGCAGCTTGTACGGGCCCCAACAAGAGACCCAGTACTTC
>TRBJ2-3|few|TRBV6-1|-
CASIYRGGLSTDTQYF
TGTGCCAGCATCTACAGGGGGGGGCTTAGCACAGATACGCAGTATTTT
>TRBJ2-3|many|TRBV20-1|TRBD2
CSARGGFTDTQYF
TGCAGTGCTCGGGGGGGCTTTACAGATACGCAGTATTTT
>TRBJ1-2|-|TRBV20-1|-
CSARDRIRGRERDGYTF
TGCAGTGCTAGAGATAGAATAAGGGGGAGGGAAAGGGATGGCTACACCTTC
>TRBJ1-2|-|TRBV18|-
CASSPPEKRASYGYTF
TGTGCCAGCTCACCACCGGAAAAAAGGGCGTCCTATGGCTACACCTTC
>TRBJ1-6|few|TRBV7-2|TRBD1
CASSVSPGQGVGSPLHF
TGTGCCAGCAGCGTCAGTCCGGGACAGGGAGTGGGTTCACCCCTCCACTTT
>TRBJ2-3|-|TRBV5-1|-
CASYPGTGKYDTQYF
TGCGCCAGCTACCCCGGGACGGGGAAATATGATACGCAGTATTTT
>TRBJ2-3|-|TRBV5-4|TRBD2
CASSIPSGGSTDTQYF
TGTGCCAGCAGCATCCCTAGCGGGGGAAGCACAGATACGCAGTATTTT
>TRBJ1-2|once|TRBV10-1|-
CASSNGQRGGYTF
TGCGCCAGCAGCAACGGACAAAGGGGAGGCTACACCTTC
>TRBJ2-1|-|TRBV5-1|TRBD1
CASSPQGGSGTGSYNEQFF
TGCGCCAGCAGCCCCCAAGGGGGCTCCGGGACAGGCTCCTACAATGAGCAGTTCTTC
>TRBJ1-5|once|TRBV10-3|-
CATAGGNQPQHF
TGTGCCACAGCGGGGGGCAATCAGCCCCAGCATTTT
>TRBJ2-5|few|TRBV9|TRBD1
CASSVGVDRETQYF
TGTGCCAGCAGCGTAGGTGTGGACAGGGAGACCCAGTACTTC
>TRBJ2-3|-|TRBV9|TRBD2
CASSPGLAFTDTQYF
TGTGCCAGCAGCCCGGGACTAGCGTTCACAGATACGCAGTATTTT
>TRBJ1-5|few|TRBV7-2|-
CASSLEWGIQPQHF
TGTGCCAGCAGCTTAGAGTGGGGGATTCAGCCCCAGCATTTT
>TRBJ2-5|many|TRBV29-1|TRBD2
CSAEGLAWEGTQYF
TGCAGCGCCGAGGGACTAGCTTGGGAAGGGACCCAGTACTTC
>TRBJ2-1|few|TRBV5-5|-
CASSHPLSGRKFF
TGTGCCAGCAGCCACCCCTTATCGGGTCGGAAGTTCTTC
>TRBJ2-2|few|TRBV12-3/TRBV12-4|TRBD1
CASSDPGQGRSVLFF
TGTGCCAGCAGTGACCCGGGACAGGGCCGAAGTGTGCTGTTTTTT
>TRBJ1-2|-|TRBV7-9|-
CASSLAEGFLSYTF
TGTGCCAGCAGCTTAGCGGAGGGGTTTTTGAGCTACACCTTC
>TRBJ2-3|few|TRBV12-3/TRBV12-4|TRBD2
CATETGLAGSTDTQYF
TGTGCCACCGAAACCGGGCTAGCGGGGTCCACAGATACGCAGTATTTT
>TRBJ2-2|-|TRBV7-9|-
CASSLERGLRTGELFF
TGTGCCAGCAGCTTAGAACGGGGGCTAAGGACCGGGGAGCTGTTTTTT
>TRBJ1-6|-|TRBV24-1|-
CATSPDTLGPLHF
TGTGCCACCAGTCCGGACACCCTTGGACCCCTCCACTTT
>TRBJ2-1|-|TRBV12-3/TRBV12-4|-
CASMEGQYNEQFF
TGTGCCAGCATGGAGGGACAGTACAATGAGCAGTTCTTC
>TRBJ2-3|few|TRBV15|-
CATSRLGLGPRTDTQYF
TGTGCCACCAGCAGACTGGGGTTGGGGCCCCGCACAGATACGCAGTATTTT
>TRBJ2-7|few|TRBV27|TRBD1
CASSLSISGGSGEQYF
TGTGCCAGCAGTTTATCCATCTCAGGGGGCTCAGGCGAGCAGTACTTC
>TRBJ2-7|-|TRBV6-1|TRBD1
CASSPTGGNYEQYF
TGTGCCAGCAGTCCGACAGGGGGGAACTACGAGCAGTACTTC
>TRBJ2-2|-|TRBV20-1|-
CSARLTRTGELFF
TGCAGTGCTAGACTAACTCGCACCGGGGAGCTGTTTTTT
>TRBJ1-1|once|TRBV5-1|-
CASSLEGGALEAFF
TGCGCCAGCAGCTTGGAGGGCGGAGCTCTTGAAGCTTTCTTT
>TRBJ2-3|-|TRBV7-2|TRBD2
CASSPRGTRADTQYF
TGTGCCAGCAGCCCAAGGGGGACTAGGGCAGATACGCAGTATTTT
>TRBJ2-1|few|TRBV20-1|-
CSASHQAYNEQFF
TGCAGTGCTAGTCACCAGGCTTACAATGAGCAGTTCTTC
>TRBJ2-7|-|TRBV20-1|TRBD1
CARSGQGNFYEQYF
TGCGCCAGATCGGGACAGGGGAATTTCTACGAGCAGTACTTC